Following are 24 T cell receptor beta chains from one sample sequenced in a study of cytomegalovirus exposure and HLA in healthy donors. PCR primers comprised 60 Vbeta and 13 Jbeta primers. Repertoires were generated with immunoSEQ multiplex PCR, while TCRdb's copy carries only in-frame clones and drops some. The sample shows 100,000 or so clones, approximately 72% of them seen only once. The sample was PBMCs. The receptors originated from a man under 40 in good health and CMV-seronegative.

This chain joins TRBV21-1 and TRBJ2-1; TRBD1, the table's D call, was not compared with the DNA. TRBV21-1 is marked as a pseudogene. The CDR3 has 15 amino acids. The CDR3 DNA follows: TGTGCCAGCACCGACAGGGGAGGTACTAACAATGAGCAGTTCTTC. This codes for CASTDRGGTNNEQFF.

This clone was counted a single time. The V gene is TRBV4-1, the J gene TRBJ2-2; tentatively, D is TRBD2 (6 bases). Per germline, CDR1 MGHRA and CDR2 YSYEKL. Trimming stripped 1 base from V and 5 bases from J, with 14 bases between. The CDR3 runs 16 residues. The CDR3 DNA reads TGCGCCAGCAGCCAAGTCTGGGGCGGGGCTACCGGGGAGCTGTTTTTT. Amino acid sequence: CASSQVWGGATGELFF.

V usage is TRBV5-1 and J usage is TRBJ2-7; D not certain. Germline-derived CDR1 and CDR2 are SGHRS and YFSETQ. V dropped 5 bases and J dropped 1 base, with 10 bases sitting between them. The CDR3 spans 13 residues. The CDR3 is CASRQSPSYEQYF. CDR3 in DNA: TGCGCCAGCAGACAGTCCCCGTCCTACGAGCAGTACTTC.

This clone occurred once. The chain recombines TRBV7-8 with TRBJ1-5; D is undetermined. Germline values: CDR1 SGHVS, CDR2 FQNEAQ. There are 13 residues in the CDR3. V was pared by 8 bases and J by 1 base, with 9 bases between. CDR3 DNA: TGTGCCAGCTCCCCTACGAGCAATCAGCCCCAGCATTTT. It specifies CASSPTSNQPQHF.

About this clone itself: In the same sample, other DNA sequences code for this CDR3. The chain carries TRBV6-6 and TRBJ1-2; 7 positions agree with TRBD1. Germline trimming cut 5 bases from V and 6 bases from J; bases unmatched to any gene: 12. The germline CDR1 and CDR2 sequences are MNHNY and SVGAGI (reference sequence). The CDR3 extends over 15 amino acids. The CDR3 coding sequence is TGTGCCAGCAGTGGATCTCTGGGGCAGGGGGATGGCTACACCTTC. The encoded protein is CASSGSLGQGDGYTF.

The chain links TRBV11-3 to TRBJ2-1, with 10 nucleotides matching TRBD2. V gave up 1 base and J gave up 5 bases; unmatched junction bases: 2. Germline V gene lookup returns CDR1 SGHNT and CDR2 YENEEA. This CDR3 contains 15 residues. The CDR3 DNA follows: TGTGCCAGCAGCTTAGCCCTAGCGGGAGACAATGAGCAGTTCTTC. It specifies CASSLALAGDNEQFF.

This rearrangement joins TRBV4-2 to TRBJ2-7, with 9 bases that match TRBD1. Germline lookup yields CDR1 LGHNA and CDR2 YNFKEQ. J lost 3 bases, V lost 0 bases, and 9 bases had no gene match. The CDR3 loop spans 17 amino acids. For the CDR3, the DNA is TGTGCCAGCAGCCAAGAGCAGGGGACAGGGTCCGGCTACGAGCAGTACTTC. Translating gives CASSQEQGTGSGYEQYF.

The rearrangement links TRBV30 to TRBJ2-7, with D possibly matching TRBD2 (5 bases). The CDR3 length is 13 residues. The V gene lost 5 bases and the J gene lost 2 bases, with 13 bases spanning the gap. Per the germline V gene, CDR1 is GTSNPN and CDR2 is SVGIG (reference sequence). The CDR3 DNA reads TGTGCCTGGGCTTTTGACGGGACCTACGAGCAGTACTTC. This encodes CAWAFDGTYEQYF.

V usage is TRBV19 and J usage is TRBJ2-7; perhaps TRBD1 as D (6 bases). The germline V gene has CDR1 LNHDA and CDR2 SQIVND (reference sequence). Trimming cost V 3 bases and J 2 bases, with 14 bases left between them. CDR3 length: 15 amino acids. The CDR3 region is CASSIQTGLAYEQYF. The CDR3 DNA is TGTGCCAGTAGTATCCAGACAGGTCTCGCCTACGAGCAGTACTTC.

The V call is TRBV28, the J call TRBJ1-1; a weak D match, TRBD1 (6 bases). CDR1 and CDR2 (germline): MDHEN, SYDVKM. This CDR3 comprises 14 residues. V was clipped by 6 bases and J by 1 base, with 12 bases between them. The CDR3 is CASRSQGQNTEAFF. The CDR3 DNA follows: TGTGCCAGCAGATCGCAGGGACAGAACACTGAAGCTTTCTTT.

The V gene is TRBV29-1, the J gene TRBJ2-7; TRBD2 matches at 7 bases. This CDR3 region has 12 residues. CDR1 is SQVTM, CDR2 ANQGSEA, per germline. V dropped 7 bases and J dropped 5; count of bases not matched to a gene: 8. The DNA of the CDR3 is TGCAGCGCGTGGGAGGGTTCCCACGAGCAGTACTTC. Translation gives CSAWEGSHEQYF.

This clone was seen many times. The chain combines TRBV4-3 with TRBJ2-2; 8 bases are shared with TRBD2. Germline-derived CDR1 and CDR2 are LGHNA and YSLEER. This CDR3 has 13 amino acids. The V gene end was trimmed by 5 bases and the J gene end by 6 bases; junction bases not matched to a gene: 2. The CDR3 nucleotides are TGCGCCAGCAGCGGGACTAGGTCCGGGGAGCTGTTTTTT. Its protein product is CASSGTRSGELFF.

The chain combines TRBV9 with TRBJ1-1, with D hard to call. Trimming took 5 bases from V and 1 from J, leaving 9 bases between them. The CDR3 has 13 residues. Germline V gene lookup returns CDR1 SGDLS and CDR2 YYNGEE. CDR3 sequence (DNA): TGTGCCAGCAGTGGGCGTGAGAACACTGAAGCTTTCTTT. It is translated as CASSGRENTEAFF.

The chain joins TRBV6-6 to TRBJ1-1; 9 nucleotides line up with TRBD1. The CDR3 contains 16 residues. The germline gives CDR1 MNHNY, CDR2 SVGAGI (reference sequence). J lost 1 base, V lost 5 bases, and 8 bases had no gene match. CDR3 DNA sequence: TGTGCCAGCAGTCGAACAGGGGGCGGGGGGAACACTGAAGCTTTCTTT. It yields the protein CASSRTGGGGNTEAFF.

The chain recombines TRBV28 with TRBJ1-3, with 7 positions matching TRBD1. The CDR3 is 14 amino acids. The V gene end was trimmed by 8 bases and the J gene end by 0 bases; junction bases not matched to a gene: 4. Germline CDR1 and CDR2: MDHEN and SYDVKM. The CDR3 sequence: CASRDSRSGNTIYF. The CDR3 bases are TGTGCCAGCCGGGACAGCCGCTCTGGAAACACCATATATTTT.

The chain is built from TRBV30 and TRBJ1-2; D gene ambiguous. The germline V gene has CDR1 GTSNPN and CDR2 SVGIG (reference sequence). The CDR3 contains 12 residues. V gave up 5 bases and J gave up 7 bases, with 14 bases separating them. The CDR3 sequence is CAWAPGKSGYTF. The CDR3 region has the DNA TGTGCCTGGGCCCCCGGGAAGTCTGGCTACACCTTC.

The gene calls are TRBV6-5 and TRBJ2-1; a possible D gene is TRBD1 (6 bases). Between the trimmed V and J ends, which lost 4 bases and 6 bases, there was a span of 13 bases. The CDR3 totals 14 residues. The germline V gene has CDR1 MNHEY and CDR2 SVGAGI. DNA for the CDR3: TGTGCCAGCAGTTCGAATACAGGGAGCAATGAGCAGTTCTTC. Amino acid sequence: CASSSNTGSNEQFF.

CDR3 in amino acids: CATPGPAGLDGYTF. DNA of the CDR3: TGTGCCACCCCGGGCCCGGCGGGATTGGATGGCTACACCTTC. The chain has TRBV28 and TRBJ1-2; D remains ambiguous. Per germline, CDR1 MDHEN and CDR2 SYDVKM. Deletions cut 10 bases from V and 6 bases from J, with 21 bases between. CDR3 size: 14 residues.

This CDR3 is CASSIDLGPGWYEQYF. CDR3 DNA: TGTGCCAGTAGTATAGATCTAGGCCCCGGATGGTACGAGCAGTACTTC. This chain uses TRBV19 with TRBJ2-7; D unclear. The CDR3 length is 16 residues. In germline, CDR1 is LNHDA, CDR2 SQIVND (reference sequence). V shed 0 bases and J shed 4 bases, with 16 bases lying between them.

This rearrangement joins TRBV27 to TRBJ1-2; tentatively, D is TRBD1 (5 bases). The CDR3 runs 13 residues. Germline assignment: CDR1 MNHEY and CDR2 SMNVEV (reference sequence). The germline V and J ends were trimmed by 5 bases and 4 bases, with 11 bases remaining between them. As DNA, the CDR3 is TGTGCCAGCAGTGTGAAAGGGGTCTATGGCTACACCTTC. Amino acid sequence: CASSVKGVYGYTF.

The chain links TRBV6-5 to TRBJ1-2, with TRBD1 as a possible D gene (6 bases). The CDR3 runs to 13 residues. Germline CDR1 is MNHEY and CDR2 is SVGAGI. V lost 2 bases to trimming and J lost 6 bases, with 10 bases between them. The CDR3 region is CASSYGGGDGYTF. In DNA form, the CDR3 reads TGTGCCAGCAGTTACGGGGGCGGTGATGGCTACACCTTC.

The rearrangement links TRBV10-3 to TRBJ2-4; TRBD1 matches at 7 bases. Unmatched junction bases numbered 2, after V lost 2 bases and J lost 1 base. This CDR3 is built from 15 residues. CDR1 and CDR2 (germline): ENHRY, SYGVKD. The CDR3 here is CAISEPDRAKNIQYF. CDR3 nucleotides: TGTGCCATCAGTGAGCCGGACAGGGCCAAAAACATTCAGTACTTC.

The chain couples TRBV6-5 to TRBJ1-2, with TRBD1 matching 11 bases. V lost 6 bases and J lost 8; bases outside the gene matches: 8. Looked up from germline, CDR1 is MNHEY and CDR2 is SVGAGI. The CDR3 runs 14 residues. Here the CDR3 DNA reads TGTGCCAGCAGCTCGGACAGGGGGCTTAGCGGCTACACCTTC. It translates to CASSSDRGLSGYTF.

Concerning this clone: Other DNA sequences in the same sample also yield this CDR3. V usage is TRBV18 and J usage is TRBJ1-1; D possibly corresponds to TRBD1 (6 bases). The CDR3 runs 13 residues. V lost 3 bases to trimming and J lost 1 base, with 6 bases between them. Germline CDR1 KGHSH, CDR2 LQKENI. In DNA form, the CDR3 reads TGTGCCAGCTCACCGGGACAGAACACTGAAGCTTTCTTT. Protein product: CASSPGQNTEAFF.